Each of the 8 T cell receptor beta chains below was sequenced from the same sample in a study of identical twins. Via MiXCR, TCRdb re-called the 5' RACE reads, giving one row per CDR3 protein. The sample comprises 700,000 or so distinct CDR3 sequences, 21% of which are singletons, and more than 4% rests with the top ten. These data are also associated with another study on T cells expressing NK-cell markers.

The material sequenced was PBMCs. These receptors came from a woman between 18 and 29 years old in good health.

This clonotype was recorded at least ten times. The chain joins TRBV7-2 to TRBJ2-7, with D possibly TRBD1 on 6 matching bases. This CDR3 is built from 12 residues. With 5 bases removed from V and 6 bases from J, the gap between germline ends came to 11 bases. CDR1 and CDR2 (germline): SGHTA, FQGNSA. The CDR3 nucleotides read TGTGCCAGCAGCCTCCCCAGGGGCGAGCAGTACTTC. Protein product: CASSLPRGEQYF.

The chain uses TRBV7-2 and TRBJ2-3, with D possibly matching TRBD2 (5 bases). Germline CDR1 SGHTA, CDR2 FQGNSA. The CDR3 is 15 residues long. V was cut by 5 bases and J by 5 bases, with 17 bases left in between. The CDR3 bases are TGTGCCAGCAGCCCTAACAGAGGGAGAGGAGATACGCAGTATTTT. Translation gives CASSPNRGRGDTQYF.

V is TRBV10-3 and J is TRBJ1-2; D gene ambiguous. V lost 5 bases and J lost 8, with 12 bases in between. Germline V gives CDR1 ENHRY, CDR2 SYGVKD. This CDR3 region has 12 residues. In DNA form, the CDR3 reads TGTGCCATCAGTTCGGGCCTGGGAGGCTACACCTTC. It encodes CAISSGLGGYTF.

This clonotype showed up just once. The chain links TRBV20-1 to TRBJ2-1; TRBD2 is a possible D gene (5 bases). V gave up 0 bases and J gave up 1 base, with 19 bases separating them. CDR3 length equals 18 residues. CDR1 DFQATT and CDR2 SNEGSKA come from the germline V gene (reference sequence). CDR3 sequence reads: CSARDFRGSGGSYNEQFF. CDR3 sequence (DNA): TGCAGTGCTAGAGATTTCAGAGGGAGCGGTGGATCCTACAATGAGCAGTTCTTC.

V gene TRBV11-3 combines with J gene TRBJ2-1; D assignment may be TRBD1 or TRBD2 (5 bases each). The germline CDR1 and CDR2 sequences are SGHNT and YENEEA. V was clipped by 6 bases and J by 8 bases, with 17 bases between them. The CDR3 consists of 14 residues. The CDR3 spells CASSSWGSRDEQFF. CDR3 nucleotide sequence: TGTGCCAGCAGTAGTTGGGGGAGCCGGGATGAGCAGTTCTTC.

This clonotype was counted only a few times. The chain links TRBV6-5 to TRBJ2-7, with 8 bases aligning to TRBD2. Losses at the gene ends were 8 bases for V and 5 bases for J; bases not matched to a gene: 8. CDR1 is MNHEY, CDR2 SVGAGI, per germline. The CDR3 is 13 residues long. CDR3 residues: CASGRTSLNEQYF. The CDR3 nucleotides read TGTGCCAGCGGGAGGACTAGCCTCAACGAGCAGTACTTC.

The genes are TRBV11-2 and TRBJ2-1; maybe TRBD2 (6 bases). V was cut by 2 bases and J by 8 bases, with 16 bases left in between. This CDR3 region has 15 residues. Per germline, CDR1 SGHAT and CDR2 FQNNGV. DNA of the CDR3: TGTGCCAGCAGCTTACGGTTGAGGCGGGGCGATGAGCAGTTCTTC. Translation: CASSLRLRRGDEQFF.

This clonotype has just a few counts. The chain carries TRBV5-1 and TRBJ2-3; D gene ambiguous. The length of the CDR3 is 16 residues. Trimming shortened V by 1 base and J by 4 bases, and 16 bases separated the two germline ends. CDR1 SGHRS and CDR2 YFSETQ come from the germline V gene. The CDR3 is CASSLNRGTWADTQYF. The CDR3 DNA reads TGCGCCAGCAGCTTGAACCGCGGAACGTGGGCAGATACGCAGTATTTT.